This T cell receptor beta chain comes out of a study of blood T cells in healthy people across ages. A second about 6 to 12 cycle PCR used barcoded and J-beta primers. TCRdb analysed the 5' RACE reads with MiXCR anew, one entry per CDR3 protein. Altogether hundreds of thousands of distinct CDR3 sequences are present, roughly 21% being singletons, with the ten largest covering roughly 3.7%. In this sample, this clonotype turned up a few times. Trimming took 1 base from V and 0 from J, leaving 10 bases between them. Germline CDR1 DFQATT, CDR2 SNEGSKA (reference sequence). The CDR3 consists of 14 residues.

The rearrangement joins TRBV20-1 to TRBJ2-7; D is undetermined. The sequence was collected from a man in his 70s in good health. The sequenced sample consisted of blood. CDR3 bases: TGCAGTGCTAGAGCATCTACCCTCTCCTACGAGCAGTACTTC. It encodes CSARASTLSYEQYF.